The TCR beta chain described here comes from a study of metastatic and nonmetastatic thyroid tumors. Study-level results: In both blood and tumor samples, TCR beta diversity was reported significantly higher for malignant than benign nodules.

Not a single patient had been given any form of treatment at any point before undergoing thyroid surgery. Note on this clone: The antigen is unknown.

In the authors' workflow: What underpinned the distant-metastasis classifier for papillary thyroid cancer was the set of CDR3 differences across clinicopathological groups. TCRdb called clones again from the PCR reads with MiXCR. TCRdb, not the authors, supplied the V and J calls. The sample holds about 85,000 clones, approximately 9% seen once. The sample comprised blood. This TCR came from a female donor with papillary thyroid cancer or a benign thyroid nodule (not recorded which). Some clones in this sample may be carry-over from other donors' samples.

Here the CDR3 reads CASSQGIAGAYEQYF. For the CDR3, the DNA is TGCGCCAGCAGCCAAGGGATCGCAGGGGCCTACGAGCAGTACTTC. The chain carries TRBV4-3 and TRBJ2-7; a possible D gene is TRBD1 (6 bases). Germline CDR1 reads LGHNA; CDR2 reads YSLEER. CDR3 length equals 15 residues. V was shortened by 1 base and J by 2 bases, with 12 bases between the two germline ends.